The present entry profiles one TCR beta chain with its context. Its antigen is unknown. Base-call qualities are not available, and no considerably larger clone is one nucleotide away. The meaning of the sample's time point label: pre-treatment sample, taken before nivolumab and TIL therapy. Adults with stage 4 NSCLC were enrolled from late 2017 to early 2020 in a dual-center phase I trial. The samples were obtained from a phase I trial that was single-arm and open-label and tested tumor-infiltrating lymphocyte therapy combined with nivolumab in advanced non-small cell lung cancer. Blood mononuclear cells were isolated from EDTA tubes by Ficoll gradient and were snap-frozen as pellets, and DNA was extracted with a Qiagen mini-prep kit. As encoded in the germline V gene, CDR1 is MNHEY while CDR2 is SVGEGT. Trimming leaves V shorter by 4 bases and J shorter by 1 base, with the junction holding 4 bases beyond the gene matches. The CDR3, from cysteine to phenylalanine, totals 15 residues. Only the CDR3 DNA is retained, 45 bases long and in frame from the first base.

The data were obtained in a study of TIL therapy for anti-PD-1-resistant metastatic lung cancer listed by TCRdb under 2021. Broadly, across the study: Tumors were harvested prior to any PD-1/PD-L1 blockade, after which nivolumab was administered to patients, and lymphodepletion, expanded TIL infusion and IL-2 were given to patients who progressed. A median age of roughly 55 years (range about 35-75) and a median tumor PD-L1 proportion score of 6% to 7% were recorded among enrolled patients. Most of the cohort had lung adenocarcinoma, four tumors were EGFR-mutant and two were ALK-rearranged, and half of the patients were current or former smokers. A median non-synonymous tumor mutation burden of under 1.9 mutations per megabase was determined across the cohort by whole-exome sequencing. T cell receptor beta sequencing of tumor and peripheral blood was used to follow clonotypes across the tumor, the expanded TIL product and serial blood samples.

Points the paper makes about the study in general: Infused TIL clonotypes partially replaced the baseline peripheral repertoire then decayed over months, with no apparent association between persistence and response. The cohort was highly selected, with more treatment-naive, never-smoker and oncogene-addicted patients than typical, limiting generalizability. The study protocol defined all tumor marker inferences as exploratory.

TCR beta CDR3 regions were amplified from genomic DNA by bias-controlled multiplex PCR with the immunoSEQ v3 hsTCRB kit. TCR libraries were sequenced on an Illumina NextSeq 500 to 1.5 million to 2.5 million read pairs for survey level or about 5-6.5 million for deep level. As for the authors' bioinformatics: V, D and J genes were assigned, non-productive sequences were removed, and clonality was reported by immunoSEQ Analyzer software. To compare repertoires between infused TIL and blood, productive Simpson clonality was used along with the Morisita overlap index of productive TRB rearrangements. Absolute clonotype counts in blood were estimated as lymphocyte count times CD3+ fraction times the clone's productive frequency. TCRdb obtained this table from immuneACCESS and retained in-frame rearrangements with V and J assigned. These tables miss some clones; where compared with another copy, unresolved V genes account for less than half of the shortfall, and the remainder is unexplained. D and trimming come from the DNA, and the V and J calls and clone size come from that table. The sample data list roughly 20,000 clones, and over 60% of these were observed just once. The ten largest clonotypes hold around 7.4% of the sample.

This clonotype originated in a person aged 30 to 80 with non-small cell lung cancer. The sample consisted of blood, taken at baseline. The chain employs TRBV6-2 or TRBV6-3 and TRBJ1-1, with 9 junctional bases fitting TRBD1. Here is the DNA: TGTGCCAGCAGTTCCTCGACAGGGGGGAACACTGAAGCTTTCTTT. Its coded protein is CASSSSTGGNTEAFF.